Following are 13 T cell receptor beta chains from one sample sequenced in a study of OX40 agonist ivuxolimab in advanced cancers. Libraries were made using the immunoSEQ multiplex PCR assay. Here the immuneACCESS table is served through TCRdb, limited to in-frame sequences with V and J called. Missing clones are a known gap in these copies; in checked studies unresolved V genes cover under half, and the rest lacks a known reason. The sample table lists 70,000 to 75,000 clones, about 93% of them with a count of one. The top ten clones comprise more than 0.4% of the sample. Sequences were derived from CD4+ or CD8+ T cells sorted from blood, sampled in a trial of the OX40 agonist ivuxolimab. The receptors here all came from an adult with an advanced solid tumor such as melanoma, head and neck, liver or kidney cancer.

This clone was picked up one time. The chain joins TRBV7-2 to TRBJ2-1; D remains ambiguous. The germline V and J ends were trimmed by 5 bases and 8 bases, with 19 bases remaining between them. This CDR3 has 15 amino acids. Germline V gene data show CDR1 as SGHTA and CDR2 as FQGNSA. CDR3 in DNA: TGTGCCAGCAGCCCTAGTCGAGGATTTGGCGATGAGCAGTTCTTC. Translation gives CASSPSRGFGDEQFF.

The genes are TRBV18 and TRBJ1-1, with D hard to call. Germline loops: CDR1 KGHSH, CDR2 LQKENI. The CDR3 runs to 13 residues. Deletions cut 1 base from V and 2 bases from J, with 5 bases between. The CDR3 sequence is CASSPQGNTEAFF. The CDR3 DNA sequence: TGTGCCAGCTCACCACAGGGAAACACTGAAGCTTTCTTT. Using reference TRBV18 and TRBJ1-1 for the parts outside the CDR3, the full variable domain is NAGVMQNPRHLVRRRGQEARLRCSPMKGHSHVYWYRQLPEEGLKFMVYLQKENIIDESGMPKERFSAEFPKEGPSILRIQQVVRGDSAAYFCASSPQGNTEAFFGQGTRLTVV.

This rearrangement joins TRBV6-1 to TRBJ1-5; D call uncertain. Trimming removed 2 bases from V and 5 bases from J, with 7 bases in between. Per germline, CDR1 MNHNS and CDR2 SASEGT. The CDR3 loop spans 13 amino acids. The CDR3 DNA follows: TGTGCCAGCAGTGAATTCATAGATCAGCCCCAGCATTTT. Protein: CASSEFIDQPQHF.

This chain connects TRBV7-2 to TRBJ2-7; the D gene is possibly TRBD2 (6 bases). V was pared by 1 base and J by 6 bases, with 16 bases between. Germline V CDR1 and CDR2: SGHTA, FQGNSA. The CDR3 runs 15 residues. The CDR3 nucleotides read TGTGCCAGCAGCTTAGGGGGACTGAAAACCCTCGAGCAGTACTTC. It codes for CASSLGGLKTLEQYF.

The chain couples TRBV2 to TRBJ2-7; TRBD2 agrees at 7 bases. This CDR3 contains 14 residues. CDR1 is SNHLY and CDR2 is FYNNEI in the germline V gene. After removal of 4 bases from V and 4 bases from J, the junction contained 7 bases not matched to a gene. The DNA for the CDR3 is TGTGCCAGCAGTGGAGGGGCGGGAGCGTACGAGCAGTACTTC. Translated: CASSGGAGAYEQYF.

The chain recombines TRBV18 with TRBJ1-1; tentative D call: TRBD1 (5 bases). Trimming removed 5 bases from V and 1 base from J, with 8 bases in between. Germline V CDR1 and CDR2: KGHSH, LQKENI. The CDR3 sequence is 13 residues long. Here the CDR3 reads CASSTGGNTEAFF. In nucleotides, the CDR3 is TGTGCCAGCTCAACGGGGGGGAACACTGAAGCTTTCTTT. The full variable domain, in which reference TRBV18 and TRBJ1-1 provide the parts outside the CDR3, is NAGVMQNPRHLVRRRGQEARLRCSPMKGHSHVYWYRQLPEEGLKFMVYLQKENIIDESGMPKERFSAEFPKEGPSILRIQQVVRGDSAAYFCASSTGGNTEAFFGQGTRLTVV.

The CDR3 bases are TGTGCCAGCAGCCACCGACGGGGAATCTCTGGAAACACCATATATTTT. This encodes CASSHRRGISGNTIYF. The genes are TRBV5-4 and TRBJ1-3; D uncertain. The ends were cut back, 4 bases at V and 0 bases at J, with 14 bases in the middle. Per germline, CDR1 SGHNT and CDR2 YYREEE (reference sequence). This CDR3 comprises 16 residues.

In DNA, the CDR3 is TGCGCCAGCAGCTTTGGCGGGGAGGAGACCCAGTACTTC. This encodes CASSFGGEETQYF. This chain links TRBV5-1 with TRBJ2-5; D is possibly TRBD2 (6 bases). Germline V gives CDR1 SGHRS, CDR2 YFSETQ. V was clipped by 2 bases and J by 5 bases, with 10 bases between them. The CDR3 is 13 residues long.

The chain joins TRBV5-1 to TRBJ2-2; 14 bases map to TRBD2. There are 16 residues in the CDR3. Germline CDR1 reads SGHRS; CDR2 reads YFSETQ. V lost 4 bases, J lost 5 bases, and 4 bases stayed unmatched. CDR3 nucleotides: TGCGCCAGCAGCCCGCGGACTAGCGGGGGGACCGGGGAGCTGTTTTTT. This codes for CASSPRTSGGTGELFF.

The J gene is TRBJ2-3, the V gene TRBV4-1; TRBD2 might be the D (7 bases). Trimming left V 2 bases short and J 6 bases short, with 15 bases between. CDR1 and CDR2 (germline): MGHRA, YSYEKL. The CDR3 extends over 15 amino acids. The CDR3 loop is CASSQQGLRGDTQYF. CDR3 in DNA: TGCGCCAGCAGCCAACAGGGACTAAGGGGGGATACGCAGTATTTT.

The chain uses TRBV2 and TRBJ1-5, with D maybe TRBD1 (5 bases). The CDR3 totals 15 residues. The V end lost 2 bases, the J end lost 4 bases, and 12 bases lay between the germline ends. Germline V CDR1 and CDR2: SNHLY, FYNNEI. The CDR3 loop reads CASSERSGWNQPQHF. CDR3 coding DNA: TGTGCCAGCAGTGAACGGTCAGGGTGGAATCAGCCCCAGCATTTT.

J is TRBJ2-2 and V is TRBV4-1; perhaps TRBD1 as D (6 bases). Per germline, CDR1 MGHRA and CDR2 YSYEKL. The V end was cut by 0 bases, the J end by 4 bases, with 15 bases between. This CDR3 spans 17 amino acids. The CDR3 here is CASSQDTARGVTGELFF. As DNA, the CDR3 is TGCGCCAGCAGCCAAGATACAGCCAGGGGTGTCACCGGGGAGCTGTTTTTT.

This sequence joins TRBV27 and TRBJ2-3, with D unresolved. The CDR3 consists of 15 residues. V was cut by 4 bases and J by 3 bases, with 14 bases left in between. Looked up from germline, CDR1 is MNHEY and CDR2 is SMNVEV (reference sequence). This chain's CDR3 is CASSSTNLGTDTQYF. The CDR3 nucleotides are TGTGCCAGCAGTTCCACGAACCTCGGTACAGATACGCAGTATTTT.